The T cell receptor beta chain described here comes from a study of T cell changes during pregnancy in multiple sclerosis. Clones were sequenced by immunoSEQ multiplex PCR, and TCRdb holds only the in-frame ones, with some missing. The table lists 130,000 or so clones, around 97% of them singletons, with 0.44% in the top ten. This CDR3 comprises 13 residues. Deletions cut 6 bases from V and 4 bases from J, with 10 bases between. Germline loops: CDR1 MDHEN, CDR2 SYDVKM. Material: peripheral blood, obtained after pregnancy. The chain links TRBV28 to TRBJ1-5; possible D gene TRBD1, 5 bases. The sequence was obtained from a female donor with multiple sclerosis, enrolled in a pregnancy study. In DNA, the CDR3 is TGTGCCAGCAGCGGACACCTAAATCAGCCCCAGCATTTT. This sequence encodes CASSGHLNQPQHF.